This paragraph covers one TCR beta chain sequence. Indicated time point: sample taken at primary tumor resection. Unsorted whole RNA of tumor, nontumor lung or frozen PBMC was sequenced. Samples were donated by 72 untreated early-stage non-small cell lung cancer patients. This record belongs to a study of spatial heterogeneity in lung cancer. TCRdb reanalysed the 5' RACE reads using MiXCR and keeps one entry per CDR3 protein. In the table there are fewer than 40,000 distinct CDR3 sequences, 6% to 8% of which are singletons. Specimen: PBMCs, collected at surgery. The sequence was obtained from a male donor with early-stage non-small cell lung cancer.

This chain's CDR3 is CASSPQTGSYNEQFF. CDR3 in DNA: TGTGCCAGCAGCCCCCAGACGGGCTCCTACAATGAGCAGTTCTTC. V is TRBV7-2 and J is TRBJ2-1; D is ambiguous. CDR3 length: 15 amino acids. Germline assignment: CDR1 SGHTA and CDR2 FQGNSA. Trimming left V 5 bases short and J 0 bases short, with 11 bases between.